The TCR beta chain under discussion was sequenced for a study of T and B cells in COVID-19 patients. As for the study in general: Blood was sampled from COVID-19 patients who were either actively infected or recovered. Of approximately 20 active-infection patients, some 18 carried comorbidities linked to unfavorable COVID-19 outcome. Findings of the study overall: Of about 2,400 TCR clusters found only in the recovered cohort, a few dozen had low generation probability.

Germline CDR1 is LNHNV and CDR2 is YYDKDF (reference sequence). The CDR3 spans 14 residues. Between the trimmed V and J ends, which lost 0 bases and 0 bases, there was a span of 5 bases. TRB rearrangements were amplified by multiplex PCR with BIOMED2 TRB-A/B primers. TCRdb passed the multiplex PCR reads through MiXCR, listing each CDR3 protein once. The table lists around 15,000 distinct CDR3 sequences, under 30% of them singletons, with almost 4.5% in the top ten. Each TRB amplification used about 220-500 ng of genomic DNA from blood. By share, this clonotype counts as medium-sized. No antigen is known for it.

The sequenced sample consisted of blood. The chain recombines TRBV15 with TRBJ2-5; no reliable D call. The sequence was obtained from a human donor who had recovered from COVID-19. Here the CDR3 reads CATSRDKYQETQYF. CDR3 DNA: TGTGCCACCAGCAGAGATAAGTACCAAGAGACCCAGTACTTC.